The next 31 T cell receptor beta chains were all read from a single sample in a study of shared clonotypes between healthy human individuals (dated by TCRdb to 2020 to 2022). Library preparation was by the immunoSEQ multiplex PCR assay. TCRdb obtained this table from immuneACCESS and retained in-frame rearrangements with V and J assigned. These tables miss some clones; where compared with another copy, unresolved V genes account for less than half of the shortfall, and the remainder is unexplained. The sample table lists roughly 95,000 clones, around 47% of them with a count of one. The top ten hold roughly 15% of the sample. The sequencing sample was made of PBMCs. The receptors come from a woman between 40 and 50 years old in good health. Some clones in this sample may be carry-over from other donors' samples.

V is TRBV18 and J is TRBJ2-7, with D unclear. The CDR3 is made up of 9 amino acids. V was shortened by 5 bases and J by 7 bases, with 3 bases between the two germline ends. Germline CDR1 is KGHSH and CDR2 is LQKENI. CDR3 amino acids: CASSSEQYF. CDR3 DNA: TGTGCCAGCTCATCTGAGCAGTACTTC.

This clone was detected ten times or more. J is TRBJ2-2 and V is TRBV19, with D hard to call. Looked up from germline, CDR1 is LNHDA and CDR2 is SQIVND (reference sequence). The length of the CDR3 is 13 residues. The V and J ends lost 5 bases and 2 bases respectively, with 6 bases between them. In DNA form, the CDR3 reads TGTGCCAGTAGTCGCCTTAACACCGGGGAGCTGTTTTTT. This gives the protein CASSRLNTGELFF.

The chain joins TRBV10-3 to TRBJ1-1; D is uncertain. Trimming stripped 3 bases from V and 6 bases from J, with 8 bases between. Per germline, CDR1 ENHRY and CDR2 SYGVKD. The CDR3 sequence is 12 residues long. In DNA form, the CDR3 reads TGTGCCATCAGTGATGTACCCCCTGAAGCTTTCTTT. This translates into CAISDVPPEAFF.

There are many counts of this clone. The chain has TRBV19 and TRBJ2-7; D may be TRBD1 (6 bases). CDR3 length: 14 residues. Germline assignment: CDR1 LNHDA and CDR2 SQIVND (reference sequence). The germline V and J ends were trimmed by 6 bases and 6 bases, with 18 bases remaining between them. The CDR3 sequence is CASRTALDSPEQYF. The CDR3 nucleotides are TGTGCCAGTAGAACCGCTCTGGACAGTCCCGAGCAGTACTTC. The whole variable domain, remainder taken from reference TRBV19 and TRBJ2-7, is DGGITQSPKYLFRKEGQNVTLSCEQNLNHDAMYWYRQDPGQGLRLIYYSQIVNDFQKGDIAEGYSVSREKKESFPLTVTSAQKNPTAFYLCASRTALDSPEQYFGPGTRLTVT.

This clone was recorded at least ten times. J is TRBJ2-7 and V is TRBV6-1, with 11 bases matching TRBD1. The V gene's germline CDR1 is MNHNS and CDR2 SASEGT. CDR3 length: 15 amino acids. Trimming at V came to 3 bases and at J to 5 bases, leaving 6 bases not matched to a gene. The CDR3 sequence is CASSESGTGGNEQYF. The CDR3 DNA is TGTGCCAGCAGTGAGAGCGGGACAGGGGGTAACGAGCAGTACTTC.

This chain connects TRBV5-1 to TRBJ2-1; 8 bases are a match to TRBD2. The CDR3 consists of 12 residues. With V trimmed by 3 bases and J by 8 bases, 1 base remained unmatched. Germline CDR1 is SGHRS and CDR2 is YFSETQ. This CDR3 is CASSWTSHEQFF. The CDR3 DNA sequence: TGCGCCAGCAGCTGGACTAGCCATGAGCAGTTCTTC.

This clone has a count of ten or more. This chain links TRBV7-9 with TRBJ2-5, with 10 nucleotides matching TRBD1. CDR3 length: 16 residues. Germline trimming cut 5 bases from V and 6 bases from J; bases unmatched to any gene: 12. Germline CDR1 is SEHNR and CDR2 is FQNEAQ (reference sequence). DNA for the CDR3: TGTGCCAGCAGCATCCACCCGGGACAGGGGCGGCAGACCCAGTACTTC. It translates to CASSIHPGQGRQTQYF.

Notes on this clone: A much larger clonotype is one base distant, so this may be a read error. Other DNA sequences in this sample translate to the same CDR3. The rearrangement links TRBV30 to TRBJ2-2, with TRBD2 matching over 11 bases. Germline CDR1 GTSNPN, CDR2 SVGIG (reference sequence). CDR3 length equals 15 residues. CDR3 DNA: TGCGCCTGGAGTAGCGGGAGGGCCTCAGTCGGGGAGCTGTTTTTT. As protein: CAWSSGRASVGELFF.

This clone was seen once. This likely came from a read error, as a far larger clone is one base away. The chain uses TRBV29-1 and TRBJ1-2; no clear D. The CDR3 extends over 16 amino acids. V dropped 7 bases and J dropped 4 bases, with 25 bases sitting between them. Looked up from germline, CDR1 is SQVTM and CDR2 is ANQGSEA. The CDR3, as DNA: TGCAGCGCTGTTGTCCTCGTCCGGGAGGCTGGCTATGGCTACACCTTC. It specifies CSAVVLVREAGYGYTF.

The chain employs TRBV4-1 and TRBJ2-3; D is unresolved. From germline, CDR1 is MGHRA and CDR2 YSYEKL. The CDR3 is 14 amino acids. The ends were cut back, 2 bases at V and 6 bases at J, with 12 bases in the middle. The CDR3 region has the DNA TGCGCCAGCAGCCAACAATTAACCAGGGATACGCAGTATTTT. Translation gives CASSQQLTRDTQYF.

A few counts support this clone. The chain recombines TRBV29-1 with TRBJ2-5; possibly TRBD2 for D (5 bases). Trimming pared 8 bases from V and 3 bases from J, leaving 16 bases between. This CDR3 is 13 amino acids long. CDR1 and CDR2 (germline): SQVTM, ANQGSEA. The CDR3 DNA reads TGCAGCCCCGGGCAGCGGCCCAAAGAGACCCAGTACTTC. Translation: CSPGQRPKETQYF.

This clone came up once. The chain links TRBV7-2 to TRBJ1-1; D remains ambiguous. Germline V lookup: CDR1 SGHTA, CDR2 FQGNSA. Deletions cut 3 bases from V and 4 bases from J, with 18 bases between. The CDR3 extends over 16 amino acids. This CDR3 is CASSFTVGSPSTEAFF. CDR3 sequence (DNA): TGTGCCAGCAGCTTCACCGTAGGGAGCCCGAGCACTGAAGCTTTCTTT.

This clone came up a few times. The chain links TRBV6-5 to TRBJ2-7, with a possible D match to TRBD1 (5 bases). The CDR3 contains 12 residues. Germline assignment: CDR1 MNHEY and CDR2 SVGAGI. Trimming removed 1 base at V and 7 bases at J, with 8 bases between. The CDR3 DNA is TGTGCCAGCAGTTACTTGGCAGGGGAGCAGTACTTC. Translated: CASSYLAGEQYF.

This clone appeared a few times. CDR3 protein: CASSGTSGDYEQYF. The CDR3 region has the DNA TGTGCCAGCAGTGGGACTAGCGGAGATTACGAGCAGTACTTC. V usage is TRBV7-3 and J usage is TRBJ2-7; 11 bases align to TRBD2. The CDR3 is made up of 14 amino acids. Germline V CDR1 and CDR2: SGHTA, FQGTGA. The V gene end was trimmed by 6 bases and the J gene end by 4 bases; junction bases not matched to a gene: 5.

The CDR3 nucleotides read TGCAGTGCTAGTGCTACGCAGTATTTT. Translation gives CSASATQYF. The genes are TRBV20-1 and TRBJ2-3; D is ambiguous. Germline-derived CDR1 and CDR2 are DFQATT and SNEGSKA (reference sequence). The CDR3 extends over 9 amino acids. V lost 3 bases and J 8 bases, leaving 3 bases between the germline ends.

The rearrangement joins TRBV7-9 to TRBJ1-1; D not resolved. The CDR3 spans 13 residues. V was trimmed by 3 bases and J by 0 bases, leaving 5 bases between them. The germline V gene encodes CDR1 SEHNR and CDR2 FQNEAQ (reference sequence). CDR3 residues: CASSFRLNTEAFF. DNA for the CDR3: TGTGCCAGCAGCTTCAGATTGAACACTGAAGCTTTCTTT.

This clone was seen a few times. J is TRBJ1-5 and V is TRBV6-1; tentative D call: TRBD1 (5 bases). Germline CDR1 and CDR2: MNHNS and SASEGT. CDR3 length equals 13 residues. The germline V and J ends were trimmed by 6 bases and 9 bases, with 15 bases remaining between them. The CDR3: CASRETKGWPQHF. Written as DNA, the CDR3 is TGTGCCAGCAGGGAGACAAAGGGGTGGCCCCAGCATTTT.

V usage is TRBV5-4 and J usage is TRBJ2-7; TRBD2 agrees at 14 bases. J gave up 3 bases and V 4 bases, and 3 bases lay outside the gene matches. Germline values: CDR1 SGHNT, CDR2 YYREEE (reference sequence). This CDR3 is built from 15 residues. CDR3 DNA: TGTGCCAGCAGCCACGGGACTAGCGGGAGCTACGAGCAGTACTTC. Translation gives CASSHGTSGSYEQYF.

Concerning this clone itself: The germline gene is not matched at one end of the junction; a read error may be the cause. The gene calls are TRBV10-2 and TRBJ1-1; no clear D. The germline V gene encodes CDR1 WSHSY and CDR2 SAAADI. This CDR3 spans 14 amino acids. CDR3 nucleotide sequence: TGTGCCAGCAGAATACCCCTAGGGAACACTGAAGCTTTCTTT. This sequence encodes CASRIPLGNTEAFF.

The rearrangement links TRBV5-1 to TRBJ1-6; D ambiguous. Trimming left V 4 bases short and J 7 bases short, with 12 bases between. Germline lookup yields CDR1 SGHRS and CDR2 YFSETQ. This CDR3 comprises 14 residues. CDR3 region: CASSLVAANSPLHF. CDR3 bases: TGCGCCAGCAGCCTAGTGGCAGCCAATTCACCCCTCCACTTT.

This clone was counted at least ten times. This specimen includes other DNA sequences encoding the same CDR3. The rearrangement joins TRBV7-9 to TRBJ1-4, with a possible D match to TRBD1 (5 bases). V was trimmed by 8 bases and J by 5 bases, leaving 18 bases between them. CDR3 length equals 15 residues. CDR1 is SEHNR and CDR2 is FQNEAQ in the germline V gene (reference sequence). The CDR3 region has the DNA TGTGCCAGCGTAATTAACGGGGGAAAAAATGAAAAACTGTTTTTT. Its protein product is CASVINGGKNEKLFF.

This sequence joins TRBV10-3 and TRBJ2-7; no definite D call. V lost 10 bases, J lost 0 bases, and 10 bases lay in between. The CDR3 runs to 12 residues. Germline CDR1 reads ENHRY; CDR2 reads SYGVKD. CDR3 protein: CATKPGSYEQYF. The CDR3 nucleotides are TGTGCCACCAAACCAGGCTCCTACGAGCAGTACTTC.

This chain uses TRBV29-1 with TRBJ1-1; D is ambiguous. Per germline, CDR1 SQVTM and CDR2 ANQGSEA. The CDR3 spans 12 residues. Trimming pared 4 bases from V and 2 bases from J, leaving 8 bases between. CDR3 coding DNA: TGCAGCGTTGCCGGCGGAAACACTGAAGCTTTCTTT. Protein sequence: CSVAGGNTEAFF.

This clone was observed many times. V usage is TRBV9 and J usage is TRBJ2-7; TRBD2 matches 9 bases. CDR3 length equals 15 residues. Germline CDR1 is SGDLS and CDR2 is YYNGEE. Losses at the gene ends were 0 bases for V and 7 bases for J; bases not matched to a gene: 8. As DNA, the CDR3 is TGTGCCAGCAGCGTAGAAATAGCGGGAGCGCGGGAGCAGTACTTC. Residues: CASSVEIAGAREQYF.

This clone turned up a few times. The chain uses TRBV7-3 and TRBJ1-6; 8 bases align to TRBD1. The V gene end was trimmed by 4 bases and the J gene end by 8 bases; junction bases not matched to a gene: 1. CDR1 and CDR2 from the germline V gene are SGHTA and FQGTGA. CDR3 length equals 13 residues. The CDR3, as DNA: TGTGCCAGCAGCTCGACAGGGGATTCACCCCTCCACTTT. Translating it yields CASSSTGDSPLHF.

V gene TRBV18 combines with J gene TRBJ2-3; TRBD2 matches at 13 bases. The ends lost 1 base at V and 2 bases at J; junction bases unmatched: 9. Germline assignment: CDR1 KGHSH and CDR2 LQKENI. The CDR3 consists of 19 residues. In DNA, the CDR3 is TGTGCCAGCTCACCACGGGGGCCCGGGACTAGCGGGACCACAGATACGCAGTATTTT. Its translation: CASSPRGPGTSGTTDTQYF.

This clone was detected only once. The rearrangement joins TRBV9 to TRBJ1-3; 7 bases are a match to TRBD1. CDR3 size: 15 residues. CDR1 is SGDLS and CDR2 is YYNGEE in the germline V gene. The J segment lost 3 bases and the V segment lost 4 bases, leaving 7 bases of the junction unmatched. The CDR3 loop reads CASSPSGGGGNTIYF. Here the CDR3 DNA reads TGTGCCAGCAGCCCCTCAGGGGGAGGTGGAAACACCATATATTTT. The full variable domain, with the rest looked up from reference TRBV9 and TRBJ1-3, is DSGVTQTPKHLITATGQRVTLRCSPRSGDLSVYWYQQSLDQGLQFLIQYYNGEERAKGNILERFSAQQFPDLHSELNLSSLELGDSALYFCASSPSGGGGNTIYFGEGSWLTVV.

This clone was observed many times. The gene calls are TRBV7-9 and TRBJ2-1; D gene uncertain. This CDR3 is 15 amino acids long. Trimming cost V 0 bases and J 3 bases, with 9 bases left between them. CDR1 and CDR2 (germline): SEHNR, FQNEAQ (reference sequence). CDR3 in DNA: TGTGCCAGCAGCTTAGCGGTCTCGAACTACAATGAGCAGTTCTTC. It codes for CASSLAVSNYNEQFF.

The chain employs TRBV30 and TRBJ2-5; D possibly corresponds to TRBD2 (5 bases). TRBJ2-7 explains the end of the DNA better; the J call may be wrong. The germline gives CDR1 GTSNPN, CDR2 SVGIG (reference sequence). The CDR3 loop spans 11 amino acids. The CDR3 coding sequence is TGTGCCTGGAGCGAGGGCTACGAGCAGTACTTC. This codes for CAWSEGYEQYF.

The sample holds many counts of this clone. The genes are TRBV5-1 and TRBJ2-3; 9 bases map to TRBD1. V lost 4 bases to trimming and J lost 1 base; unmatched junction nucleotides: 4. This CDR3 spans 15 amino acids. CDR1 is SGHRS, CDR2 YFSETQ, per germline. Here the CDR3 reads CASSGQGQGTDTQYF. For the CDR3, the DNA is TGCGCCAGCAGCGGACAGGGGCAGGGCACAGATACGCAGTATTTT.

This chain uses TRBV7-3 with TRBJ1-3; 7 bases are a match to TRBD1. The V gene end was trimmed by 5 bases and the J gene end by 1 base; junction bases not matched to a gene: 2. CDR1 is SGHTA and CDR2 is FQGTGA in the germline V gene. CDR3 length: 14 amino acids. The CDR3 DNA sequence: TGTGCCAGCAGCCCACAGGGGTCTGGAAACACCATATATTTT. Its protein is CASSPQGSGNTIYF.